Here is one TCR beta chain with its context. These data originate in a study of CD8 T cells in Susac syndrome. With random hexamers, reverse transcription was performed on about 0.5 to 1 ug of RNA. Each CDR3 protein gets one entry after TCRdb re-called the immunoSEQ multiplex PCR reads with MiXCR. This table has about 160,000 distinct CDR3 sequences, 85% to 95% appearing once. Controls were healthy donors (matched for age and sex). Both CD4+ and CD8+ T cells were negatively isolated, and TEMRA cells underwent FACS enrichment. The junction had 4 bases not matched to a gene; V was cut back by 3 bases and J by 0 bases. Germline assignment: CDR1 LGHNA and CDR2 YNFKEQ. This CDR3 spans 15 amino acids.

This chain connects TRBV4-2 to TRBJ1-1, with 7 bases that match TRBD1. The clonotype comes from a human donor in good health. Material: CD4+ T cells from PBMCs. This CDR3 is CASSQQTGVNTEAFF. In DNA form, the CDR3 reads TGTGCCAGCAGCCAGCAAACAGGGGTGAACACTGAAGCTTTCTTT.